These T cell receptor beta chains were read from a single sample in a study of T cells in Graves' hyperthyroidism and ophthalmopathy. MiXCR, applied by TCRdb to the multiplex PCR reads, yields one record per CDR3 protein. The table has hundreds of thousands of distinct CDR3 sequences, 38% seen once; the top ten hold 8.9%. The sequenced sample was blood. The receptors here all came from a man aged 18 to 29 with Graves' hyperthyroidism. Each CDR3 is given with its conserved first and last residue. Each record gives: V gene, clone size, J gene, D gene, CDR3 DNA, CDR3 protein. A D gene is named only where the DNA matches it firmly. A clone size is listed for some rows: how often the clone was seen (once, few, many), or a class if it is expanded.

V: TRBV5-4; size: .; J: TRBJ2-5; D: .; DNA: TGTGCCAGCAGCTTACGGGACGTAGAGACCCAGTACTTC; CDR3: CASSLRDVETQYF
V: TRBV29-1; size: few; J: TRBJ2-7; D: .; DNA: TGCAACGTTGAACAGGGAGTAGGCGAGCAGTACTTC; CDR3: CNVEQGVGEQYF
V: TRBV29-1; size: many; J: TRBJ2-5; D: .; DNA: TGCAGCGTTGATTCCCAGCGACAAGAGACCCAGTACTTC; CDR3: CSVDSQRQETQYF
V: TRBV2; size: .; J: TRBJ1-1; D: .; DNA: TGTGCCAGCAGCCACCACCGCGGGGGGACCGAAGCTTTCTTT; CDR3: CASSHHRGGTEAFF
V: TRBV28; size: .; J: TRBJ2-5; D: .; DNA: TGTGCCAGCAGTCCGGATGGGGCGGCCCAGTACTTC; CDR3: CASSPDGAAQYF
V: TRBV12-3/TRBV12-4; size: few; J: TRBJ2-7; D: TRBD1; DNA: TGTGCCAGCAGACCGACAGGGAGTCTCTACGAGCAGTACTTC; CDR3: CASRPTGSLYEQYF
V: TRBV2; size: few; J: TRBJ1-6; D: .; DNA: TGTGCCAGCAGCGAAGGGTGGCAGACGAATTCACCCCTCCACTTT; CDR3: CASSEGWQTNSPLHF
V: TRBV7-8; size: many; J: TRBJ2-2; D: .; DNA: TGTGCCAGCAGCTTAGACGTCGGGGAGCTGTTTTTT; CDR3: CASSLDVGELFF
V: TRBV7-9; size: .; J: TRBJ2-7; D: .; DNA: TGTGCCAGCAGCGTAGAGGGGACACCCACTTACGAGCAGTACTTC; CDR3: CASSVEGTPTYEQYF
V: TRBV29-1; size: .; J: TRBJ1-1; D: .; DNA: TGCAGCGTTGACTCCAGGGGATCTGAAGCTTTCTTT; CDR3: CSVDSRGSEAFF
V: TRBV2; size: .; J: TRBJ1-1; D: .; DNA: TGTGCCAGCTCACGGGGGATACAGAACACTGAAGCTTTCTTT; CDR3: CASSRGIQNTEAFF
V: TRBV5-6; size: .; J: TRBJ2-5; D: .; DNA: TGTGCCAGCAGCGAAGGAGAAAGAAAAATGAAAGAGACCCAGTACTTC; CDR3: CASSEGERKMKETQYF
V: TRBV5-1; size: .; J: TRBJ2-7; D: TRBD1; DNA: TGCGCCAGCAGCTTGGTGTCGTCGGCAGGGGGAATCTACGAGCAGTACTTC; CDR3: CASSLVSSAGGIYEQYF
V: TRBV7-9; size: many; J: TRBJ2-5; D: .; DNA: TGTGCCAGTCGGACGGCTCAAGAGACCCAGTACTTC; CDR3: CASRTAQETQYF
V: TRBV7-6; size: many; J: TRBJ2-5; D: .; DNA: TGTGCCAGCAGTCGACAACTAGAGACCCAGTACTTC; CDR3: CASSRQLETQYF
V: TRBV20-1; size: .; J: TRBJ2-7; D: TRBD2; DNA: TGCAGTGCTAGAGAGGCGGGGGGGCTTAATAACGAGCAGTACTTC; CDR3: CSAREAGGLNNEQYF
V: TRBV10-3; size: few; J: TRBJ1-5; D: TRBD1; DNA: TGTGCCACCACCACCGGGACAGGGGCTCGTCAGCCCCAGCATTTT; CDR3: CATTTGTGARQPQHF
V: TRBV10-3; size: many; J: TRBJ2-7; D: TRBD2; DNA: TGTGCCATCAGTGAGGGGACTACCTACGAGCAGTACTTC; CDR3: CAISEGTTYEQYF
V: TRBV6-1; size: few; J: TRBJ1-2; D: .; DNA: TGTGCCAGCAGTATCGTAGAAGACTATGGCTACACCTTC; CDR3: CASSIVEDYGYTF
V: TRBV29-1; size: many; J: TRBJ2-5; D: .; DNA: TGCAGCGTTGACCAGGGTTACCAAGAGACCCAGTACTTC; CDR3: CSVDQGYQETQYF
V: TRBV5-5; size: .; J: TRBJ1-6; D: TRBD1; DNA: TGTGCCAGCAGTGGCGGGAAAACCGGGACAGGGCCCGATTCACCCCTCCACTTT; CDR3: CASSGGKTGTGPDSPLHF
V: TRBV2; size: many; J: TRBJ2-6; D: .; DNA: TGTGCCAGCAAGGACTCTGGGGCCAACGTCCTGACTTTC; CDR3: CASKDSGANVLTF
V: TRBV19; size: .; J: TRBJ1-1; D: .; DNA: TGTGCCAGTAGAGTTGAAGGTGGGGCTATGAACACTGAAGCTTTCTTT; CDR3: CASRVEGGAMNTEAFF
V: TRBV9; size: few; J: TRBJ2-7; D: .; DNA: TGTGCCAGCAGCCTCGGACCGGGCCTGAGGTACGAGCAGTACTTC; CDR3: CASSLGPGLRYEQYF
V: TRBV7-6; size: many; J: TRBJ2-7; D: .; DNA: TGTGCCAGCAGCTTAGATGGAGTTACCTACGAGCAGTACTTC; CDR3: CASSLDGVTYEQYF
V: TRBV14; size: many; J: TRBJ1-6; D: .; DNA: TGTGCCAGCAGCCAAGAATTGGGGGGCAGGTCACCCCTCCACTTT; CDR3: CASSQELGGRSPLHF
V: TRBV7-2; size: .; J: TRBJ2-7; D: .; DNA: TGTGCCAGCAGCCCCCAGGGTACCATTTACGAGCAGTACTTC; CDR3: CASSPQGTIYEQYF